The present T cell receptor (beta chain) was sequenced within a study of yellow fever vaccine responses in identical twins. TCRdb ran MiXCR on the RT-PCR reads and lists one entry per CDR3 protein. The table has fewer than 4,500 distinct CDR3 sequences, 80% to 90% seen once; the top ten hold approximately 2.4%. This CDR3 is 16 amino acids long. Looked up from germline, CDR1 is SGDLS and CDR2 is YYNGEE. V dropped 4 bases and J dropped 2 bases, with 19 bases sitting between them. This clonotype was observed a handful of times. The origin of this receptor is a woman between 18 and 30 years old who received the yellow fever vaccine. V usage is TRBV9 and J usage is TRBJ2-7; D is perhaps TRBD1 or TRBD2 (6 bases each). The sequences come from T cells from blood (PBMCs), unsorted or a sorted subset (not recorded which), collected before or after yellow fever vaccination (not recorded which). CDR3 coding DNA: TGTGCCAGCAGCTCCGGGACGTCGGAGGGGGCCTACGAGCAGTACTTC. It yields the protein CASSSGTSEGAYEQYF.